The 8 T cell receptor beta chains below were found in one sample sequenced in a study of CD8 T cells in ankylosing spondylitis. TCRdb processed the 5' RACE reads anew with MiXCR; each CDR3 protein has one entry. Of 290,000 or so distinct CDR3 sequences listed, about a fifth are singletons. Sequencing was done on a sample of blood, either unsorted or a sorted T cell fraction (not recorded which). These receptor sequences come from a female donor with ankylosing spondylitis or in good health (not recorded which).

This rearrangement joins TRBV6-1 to TRBJ2-7; possible D gene TRBD1, 6 bases. Trimming took 7 bases from V and 5 from J, leaving 27 bases between them. Germline CDR1 reads MNHNS; CDR2 reads SASEGT. This CDR3 has 17 amino acids. CDR3 loop: CASTPGATGSGWNEQYF. In DNA form, the CDR3 reads TGTGCCAGCACGCCAGGGGCTACAGGGTCCGGATGGAACGAGCAGTACTTC.

Only a few counts were recorded for this clonotype. The CDR3 sequence: CASSQGGGTGELFF. The CDR3 DNA follows: TGTGCCAGCAGCCAAGGTGGCGGCACCGGGGAGCTGTTTTTT. This chain joins TRBV3-1 and TRBJ2-2; D gene uncertain. Per germline, CDR1 LGHDT and CDR2 YNNKEL (reference sequence). The ends were cut back, 1 base at V and 4 bases at J, with 7 bases in the middle. The CDR3 has 14 amino acids.

The chain combines TRBV7-2 with TRBJ2-3; 7 bases fit TRBD2. The V gene end was trimmed by 6 bases and the J gene end by 1 base; junction bases not matched to a gene: 7. The CDR3 consists of 15 residues. Germline CDR1 and CDR2: SGHTA and FQGNSA. CDR3 in amino acids: CASRYSGRRTDTQYF. The CDR3 nucleotides are TGTGCCAGCAGATATAGCGGGCGTCGCACAGATACGCAGTATTTT. Filled out from reference TRBV7-2 and TRBJ2-3, the complete variable domain reads GAGVSQSPSNKVTEKGKDVELRCDPISGHTALYWYRQSLGQGLEFLIYFQGNSAPDKSGLPSDRFSAERTGGSVSTLTIQRTQQEDSAVYLCASRYSGRRTDTQYFGPGTRLTVL.

The V and J genes are TRBV6-5 and TRBJ1-1; no definite D call. The CDR3 has 15 residues. Deletions cut 2 bases from V and 7 bases from J, with 17 bases between. Germline lookup yields CDR1 MNHEY and CDR2 SVGAGI. CDR3 coding DNA: TGTGCCAGCAGTTACCCCCCCCTAGGATCCGATGAAGCTTTCTTT. Residues: CASSYPPLGSDEAFF.

This sequence joins TRBV6-1 and TRBJ2-7; D may be TRBD1 (6 bases). CDR3 length: 15 amino acids. Trimming took off 6 bases at V and 0 bases at J, with 15 bases between the two ends. Germline values: CDR1 MNHNS, CDR2 SASEGT. DNA of the CDR3: TGTGCCAGCAGCAGACCAGGGGTAAGCTCCTACGAGCAGTACTTC. Protein sequence: CASSRPGVSSYEQYF.

The chain joins TRBV29-1 to TRBJ1-2; D remains unclear. The V gene's germline CDR1 is SQVTM and CDR2 ANQGSEA. This CDR3 comprises 14 residues. V lost 0 bases and J 2 bases, leaving 10 bases between the germline ends. The CDR3 reads CSVEEHGRNYGYTF. Here the CDR3 DNA reads TGCAGCGTTGAAGAACACGGACGGAACTATGGCTACACCTTC.

The genes are TRBV11-1 and TRBJ2-3, with 7 bases identical to TRBD1. Germline V gene data show CDR1 as SGHAT and CDR2 as FQDESV (reference sequence). The CDR3 is 18 residues long. V was pared by 5 bases and J by 2 bases, with 16 bases of the junction left unmatched. This chain's CDR3 is CASSTRDSSWVNTDTQYF. CDR3 DNA: TGTGCCAGCAGCACCCGGGACAGCTCTTGGGTTAACACAGATACGCAGTATTTT.

The gene calls are TRBV6-1 and TRBJ2-3; 7 bases agree with TRBD1. The CDR3 runs to 15 residues. Germline-derived CDR1 and CDR2 are MNHNS and SASEGT. V was pared by 5 bases and J by 1 base, with 6 bases of the junction left unmatched. The CDR3 here is CASSRQGRGTDTQYF. The CDR3 DNA is TGTGCCAGCAGTAGACAGGGAAGGGGCACAGATACGCAGTATTTT.